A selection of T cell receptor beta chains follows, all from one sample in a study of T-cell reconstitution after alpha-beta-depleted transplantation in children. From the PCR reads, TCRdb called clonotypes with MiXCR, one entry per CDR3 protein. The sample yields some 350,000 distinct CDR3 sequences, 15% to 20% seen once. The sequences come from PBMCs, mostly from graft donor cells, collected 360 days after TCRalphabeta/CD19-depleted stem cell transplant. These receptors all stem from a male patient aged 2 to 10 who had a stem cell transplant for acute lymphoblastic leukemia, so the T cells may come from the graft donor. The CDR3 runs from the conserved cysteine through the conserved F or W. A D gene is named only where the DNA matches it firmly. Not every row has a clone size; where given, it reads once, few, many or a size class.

DNA: TGTGCCAGCAGCCTCCGGGACGGAGAAATAGAGACCCAGTACTTC
CDR3: CASSLRDGEIETQYF
size: many
J: TRBJ2-5
D: -
V: TRBV28

DNA: TGTGCCAGCAGCGAGGAGGATGGTGAAGAGACCCAGTACTTC
CDR3: CASSEEDGEETQYF
size: -
J: TRBJ2-5
D: -
V: TRBV3-1

DNA: TGCGCCAGCAGCCAACATACTAATAGCGGGAGGGGCACCGGGGAGCTGTTTTTT
CDR3: CASSQHTNSGRGTGELFF
size: -
J: TRBJ2-2
D: TRBD2
V: TRBV4-1

DNA: TGCGCCAGCAGCCAAGAAACCGGAGGGCAGGGGGCAGGGTATGGCTACACCTTC
CDR3: CASSQETGGQGAGYGYTF
size: -
J: TRBJ1-2
D: TRBD1
V: TRBV4-3

DNA: TGTGCCAGCAGCTTAGCGGGCGGGCGAAGCACAGATACGCAGTATTTT
CDR3: CASSLAGGRSTDTQYF
size: many
J: TRBJ2-3
D: -
V: TRBV7-2

DNA: TGTGCCAGCAGCTTATGGGAAAGCGGTCACAATGAGCAGTTCTTC
CDR3: CASSLWESGHNEQFF
size: few
J: TRBJ2-1
D: -
V: TRBV7-9

DNA: TGTGCCAGCAGTTCCTACCGAGTCGGACAGGGAGGAACCGGGGAGCTGTTTTTT
CDR3: CASSSYRVGQGGTGELFF
size: -
J: TRBJ2-2
D: TRBD1
V: TRBV12-3/TRBV12-4

DNA: TGTGCCAGCAGCCAAGACCCCACAGGGAACCCCTACGAGCAGTACTTC
CDR3: CASSQDPTGNPYEQYF
size: -
J: TRBJ2-7
D: -
V: TRBV4-2

DNA: TGTGCCAGCAGCCAGACTAGCGGGAGGGCTTGGGAGCAGTACTTC
CDR3: CASSQTSGRAWEQYF
size: many
J: TRBJ2-7
D: TRBD2
V: TRBV7-9

DNA: TGCGCCAGCAGCCAAGTACAAGGTCGGACAGGGGCGAACTATGGCTACACCTTC
CDR3: CASSQVQGRTGANYGYTF
size: -
J: TRBJ1-2
D: TRBD1
V: TRBV4-1

DNA: TGTGCCAGCAGCATCGACTACGAGCAGTACTTC
CDR3: CASSIDYEQYF
size: many
J: TRBJ2-7
D: -
V: TRBV12-3/TRBV12-4

DNA: TGTGCCAGCAGTGACTTCAATGAGCAGTTCTTC
CDR3: CASSDFNEQFF
size: many
J: TRBJ2-1
D: -
V: TRBV2

DNA: TGTGCCAGCAGTTTCTTTGGACTGTACAATGAGCAGTTCTTC
CDR3: CASSFFGLYNEQFF
size: few
J: TRBJ2-1
D: -
V: TRBV28

DNA: TGTGCCAGCAGCGGTAGCGGGAGGGTCTCTGGGGCCAACGTCCTGACTTTC
CDR3: CASSGSGRVSGANVLTF
size: -
J: TRBJ2-6
D: TRBD2
V: TRBV9

DNA: TGCGCCAGCAGCCAAGGGACAGGGAAGCTCTACGAGCAGTACTTC
CDR3: CASSQGTGKLYEQYF
size: -
J: TRBJ2-7
D: TRBD1
V: TRBV4-3

DNA: TGTGCCAGCGGAAGCACAGATACGCAGTATTTT
CDR3: CASGSTDTQYF
size: -
J: TRBJ2-3
D: -
V: TRBV28

DNA: TGTGCCAGCCAATCTTATAGCGGAAACTTCATTACTTACAATGAGCAGTTCTTC
CDR3: CASQSYSGNFITYNEQFF
size: few
J: TRBJ2-1
D: -
V: TRBV6-5

DNA: TGTGCCAGCAGCCCGCCGTGGGCCGGGGGGCTGAATGAAAAACTGTTTTTT
CDR3: CASSPPWAGGLNEKLFF
size: -
J: TRBJ1-4
D: -
V: TRBV7-9

DNA: TGCGCCAGCACGTATAGCGGGAGGGCCGGGGAGACCCAGTACTTC
CDR3: CASTYSGRAGETQYF
size: few
J: TRBJ2-5
D: TRBD2
V: TRBV4-3

DNA: TGTGCCAGCAGCTTGGTTTTCGAGACAGGGAGCTTCACCGGGGAGCTGTTTTTT
CDR3: CASSLVFETGSFTGELFF
size: many
J: TRBJ2-2
D: TRBD1
V: TRBV5-6

DNA: TGTGCCAGCAGTTTAGGATGGGGCCCCTACGAGCAGTACTTC
CDR3: CASSLGWGPYEQYF
size: few
J: TRBJ2-7
D: -
V: TRBV12-3/TRBV12-4

DNA: TGTGCCAGCAGTTACGGATTTGGCCGGCGGGACAAGGGCAAAAACATTCAGTACTTC
CDR3: CASSYGFGRRDKGKNIQYF
size: -
J: TRBJ2-4
D: -
V: TRBV6-5

DNA: TGTGCCATCAAAAATAGTGGGAGAGGACACACAGATACGCAGTATTTT
CDR3: CAIKNSGRGHTDTQYF
size: few
J: TRBJ2-3
D: -
V: TRBV6-2/TRBV6-3

DNA: TGTGCCAGCAGCCCAGGGTTCCGCATGAACACTGAAGCTTTCTTT
CDR3: CASSPGFRMNTEAFF
size: -
J: TRBJ1-1
D: -
V: TRBV12-3/TRBV12-4

DNA: TGTGCCAGCAGCTCGGGACTAGCCAAAGCCGAGCAGTTCTTC
CDR3: CASSSGLAKAEQFF
size: -
J: TRBJ2-1
D: TRBD2
V: TRBV7-3

DNA: TGTGCCAGCAGCTTTCCGGGAGGGTATGGCGGTGATACGCAGTATTTT
CDR3: CASSFPGGYGGDTQYF
size: -
J: TRBJ2-3
D: TRBD2
V: TRBV7-9

DNA: TGTGCCAGCAGCTTAAGTAGCAGGTACAATGAGCAGTTCTTC
CDR3: CASSLSSRYNEQFF
size: -
J: TRBJ2-1
D: -
V: TRBV11-2

DNA: TGTGCCAGCAGCTTAGTTGTGGGGTCCAGGCGAACTGAAGCTTTCTTT
CDR3: CASSLVVGSRRTEAFF
size: -
J: TRBJ1-1
D: -
V: TRBV7-9

DNA: TGTGCCAGCAGCAACCTACTAGAGAACACCGGGGAGCTGTTTTTT
CDR3: CASSNLLENTGELFF
size: few
J: TRBJ2-2
D: -
V: TRBV28

DNA: TGTGCCAGCAGTTTATACGGACAGGGTTCTGGAAACACCATATATTTT
CDR3: CASSLYGQGSGNTIYF
size: few
J: TRBJ1-3
D: TRBD1
V: TRBV28

DNA: TGTGCCAGCAGCCCGCTGGTCTGGCAGGACACCGGGGAGCTGTTTTTT
CDR3: CASSPLVWQDTGELFF
size: -
J: TRBJ2-2
D: -
V: TRBV12-3/TRBV12-4